This T cell receptor beta chain was identified in a study of shared clonotypes between healthy human individuals. Study results and caveats: A reduction in generation probabilities was seen for non-shared clonotypes relative to those shared by all four donors.

Replicate PCRs run on sorted subsets employed 200 ng DNA, approximately 30,000 T cell genomes. The table came from immunoSEQ multiplex PCR; TCRdb's copy has only in-frame clones and leaves some out. Seen here are under 2,000,000 clones, around 96% observed once, and the top ten hold 1% to 1.5%. The V gene's germline CDR1 is SGHNT and CDR2 YYREEE (reference sequence). This CDR3 is 14 amino acids long. J was trimmed by 4 bases and V by 3 bases; bases with no gene match: 5. CD45RO-negative cells were positively selected for CCR7, leaving out terminally differentiated effector memory CD45RA+ cells. About this clone: The antigen is not known. Other DNA sequences in this specimen translate into the identical CDR3.

This receptor was taken from a man in his late teens or twenties in good health. This chain links TRBV5-4 with TRBJ2-7, with TRBD1 matching over 9 bases. The specimen was naive CD8+ T cells sorted from blood. The CDR3 DNA is TGTGCCAGCAGCTCGGGACAGGGAGGATACGAGCAGTACTTC. It translates to CASSSGQGGYEQYF.